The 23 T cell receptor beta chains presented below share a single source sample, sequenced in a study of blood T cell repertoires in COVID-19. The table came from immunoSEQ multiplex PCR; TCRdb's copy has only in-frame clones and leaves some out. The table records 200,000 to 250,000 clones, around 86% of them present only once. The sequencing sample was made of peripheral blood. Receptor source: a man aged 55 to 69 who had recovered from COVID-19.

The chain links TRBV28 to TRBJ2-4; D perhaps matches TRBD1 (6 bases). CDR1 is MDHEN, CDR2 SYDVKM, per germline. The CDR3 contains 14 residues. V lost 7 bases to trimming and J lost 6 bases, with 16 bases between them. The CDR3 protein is CASTPGAGVNIQYF. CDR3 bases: TGTGCCAGCACCCCCGGGGCAGGGGTAAACATTCAGTACTTC.

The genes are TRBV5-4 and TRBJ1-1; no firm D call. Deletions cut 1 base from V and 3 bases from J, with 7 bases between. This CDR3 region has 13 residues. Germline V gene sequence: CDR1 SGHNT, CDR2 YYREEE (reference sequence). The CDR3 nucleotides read TGTGCCAGCAGCTTGAGCACAGACACTGAAGCTTTCTTT. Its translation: CASSLSTDTEAFF.

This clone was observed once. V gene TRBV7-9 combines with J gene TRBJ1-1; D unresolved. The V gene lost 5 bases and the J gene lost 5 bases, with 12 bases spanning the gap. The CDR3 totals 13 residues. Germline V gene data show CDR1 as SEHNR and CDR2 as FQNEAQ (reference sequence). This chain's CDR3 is CASSIPRETEAFF. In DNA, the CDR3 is TGTGCCAGCAGCATTCCGAGGGAGACTGAAGCTTTCTTT.

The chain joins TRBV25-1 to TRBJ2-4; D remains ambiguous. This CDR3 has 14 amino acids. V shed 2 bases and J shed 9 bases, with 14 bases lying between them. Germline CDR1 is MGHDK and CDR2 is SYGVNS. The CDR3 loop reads CASSEILVYLIQYF. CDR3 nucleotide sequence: TGTGCCAGCAGTGAAATCTTGGTCTACCTCATTCAGTACTTC.

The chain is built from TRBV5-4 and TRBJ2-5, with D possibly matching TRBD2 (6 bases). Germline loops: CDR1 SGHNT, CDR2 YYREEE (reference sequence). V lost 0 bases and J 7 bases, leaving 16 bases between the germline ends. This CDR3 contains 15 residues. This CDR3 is CASSLDLATTGTQYF. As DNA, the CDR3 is TGTGCCAGCAGCTTGGATCTAGCGACCACCGGGACCCAGTACTTC.

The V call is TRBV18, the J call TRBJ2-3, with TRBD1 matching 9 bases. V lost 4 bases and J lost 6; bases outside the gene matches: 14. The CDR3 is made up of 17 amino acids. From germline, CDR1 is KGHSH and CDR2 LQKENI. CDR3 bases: TGTGCCAGCTCACTTTACTCCCTACAGGGGGCCGTGGATACGCAGTATTTT. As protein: CASSLYSLQGAVDTQYF.

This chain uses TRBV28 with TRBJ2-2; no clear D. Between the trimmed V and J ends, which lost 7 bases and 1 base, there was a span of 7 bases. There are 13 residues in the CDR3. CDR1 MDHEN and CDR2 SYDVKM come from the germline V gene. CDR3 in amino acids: CASIAQNTGELFF. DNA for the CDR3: TGTGCCAGCATTGCACAGAACACCGGGGAGCTGTTTTTT.

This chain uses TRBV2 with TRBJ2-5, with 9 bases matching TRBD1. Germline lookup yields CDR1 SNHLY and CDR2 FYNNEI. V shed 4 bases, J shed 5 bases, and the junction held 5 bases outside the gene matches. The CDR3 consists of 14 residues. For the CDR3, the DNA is TGTGCCAGCAGTGGGGGACAGGGTAACGAGACCCAGTACTTC. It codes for CASSGGQGNETQYF.

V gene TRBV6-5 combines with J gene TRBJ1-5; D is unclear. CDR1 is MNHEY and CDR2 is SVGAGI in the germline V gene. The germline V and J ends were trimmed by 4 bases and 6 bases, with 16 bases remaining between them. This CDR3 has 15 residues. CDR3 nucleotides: TGTGCCAGCAGTTCTGGGAGGGCCTACGGTCAGCCCCAGCATTTT. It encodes CASSSGRAYGQPQHF.

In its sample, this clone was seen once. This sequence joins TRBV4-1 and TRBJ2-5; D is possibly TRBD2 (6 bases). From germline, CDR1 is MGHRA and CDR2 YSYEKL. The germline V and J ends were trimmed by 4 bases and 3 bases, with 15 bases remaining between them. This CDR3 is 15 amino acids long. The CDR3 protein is CASSLASAREETQYF. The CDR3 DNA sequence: TGCGCCAGCAGCCTAGCTAGCGCTCGGGAAGAGACCCAGTACTTC.

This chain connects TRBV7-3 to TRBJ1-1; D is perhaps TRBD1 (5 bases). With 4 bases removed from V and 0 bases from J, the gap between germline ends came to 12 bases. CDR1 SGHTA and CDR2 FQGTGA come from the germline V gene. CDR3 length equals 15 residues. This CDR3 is CASSSGGVMNTEAFF. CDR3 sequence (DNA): TGTGCCAGCAGCTCGGGGGGAGTCATGAACACTGAAGCTTTCTTT.

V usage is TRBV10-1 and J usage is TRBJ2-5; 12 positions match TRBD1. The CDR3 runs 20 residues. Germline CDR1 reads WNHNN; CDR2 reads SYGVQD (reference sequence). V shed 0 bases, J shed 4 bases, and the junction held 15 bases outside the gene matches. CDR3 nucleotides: TGCGCCAGCAGTGAGTCGACGCTAAAAACGGGACAGGGGGCTCGAGAGACCCAGTACTTC. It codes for CASSESTLKTGQGARETQYF.

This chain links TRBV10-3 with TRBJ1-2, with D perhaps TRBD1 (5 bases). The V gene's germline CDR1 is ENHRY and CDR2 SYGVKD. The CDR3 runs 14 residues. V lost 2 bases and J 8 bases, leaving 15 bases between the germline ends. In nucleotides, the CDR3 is TGTGCCATCAGTGAGGGAGCAGGGAATGAGGGCTACACCTTC. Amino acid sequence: CAISEGAGNEGYTF.

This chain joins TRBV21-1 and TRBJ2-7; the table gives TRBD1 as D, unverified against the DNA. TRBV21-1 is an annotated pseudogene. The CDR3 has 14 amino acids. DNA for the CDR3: TGTGCCAGCACCCGACGGGACAGGGGCTACGAGCAGTACTTC. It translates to CASTRRDRGYEQYF.

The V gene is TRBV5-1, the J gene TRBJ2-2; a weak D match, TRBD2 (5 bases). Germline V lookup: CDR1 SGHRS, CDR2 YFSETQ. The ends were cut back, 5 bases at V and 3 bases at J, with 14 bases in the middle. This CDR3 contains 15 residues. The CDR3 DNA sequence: TGCGCCAGCAGGGGAGTCATTGGGGACACCGGGGAGCTGTTTTTT. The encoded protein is CASRGVIGDTGELFF. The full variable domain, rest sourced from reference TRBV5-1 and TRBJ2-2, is KAGVTQTPRYLIKTRGQQVTLSCSPISGHRSVSWYQQTPGQGLQFLFEYFSETQRNKGNFPGRFSGRQFSNSRSEMNVSTLELGDSALYLCASRGVIGDTGELFFGEGSRLTVL.

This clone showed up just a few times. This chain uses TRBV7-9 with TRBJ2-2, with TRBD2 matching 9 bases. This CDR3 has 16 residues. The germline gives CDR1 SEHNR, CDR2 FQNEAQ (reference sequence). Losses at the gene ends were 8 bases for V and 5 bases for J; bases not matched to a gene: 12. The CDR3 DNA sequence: TGTGCCAGCGCAACTACCGGGACTAGCAGGACCGGGGAGCTGTTTTTT. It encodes CASATTGTSRTGELFF.

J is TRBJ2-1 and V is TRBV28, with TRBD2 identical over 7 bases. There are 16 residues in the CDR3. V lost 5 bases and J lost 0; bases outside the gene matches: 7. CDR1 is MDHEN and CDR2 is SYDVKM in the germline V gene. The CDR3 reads CASSPGGGGSYNEQFF. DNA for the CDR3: TGTGCCAGCAGTCCCGGTGGGGGGGGCTCCTACAATGAGCAGTTCTTC.

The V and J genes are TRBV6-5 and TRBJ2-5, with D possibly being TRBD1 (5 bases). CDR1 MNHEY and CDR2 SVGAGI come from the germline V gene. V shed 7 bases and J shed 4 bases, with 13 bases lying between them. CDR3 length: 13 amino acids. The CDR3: CASKRGGAETQYF. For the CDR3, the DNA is TGTGCCAGCAAAAGGGGTGGGGCAGAGACCCAGTACTTC.

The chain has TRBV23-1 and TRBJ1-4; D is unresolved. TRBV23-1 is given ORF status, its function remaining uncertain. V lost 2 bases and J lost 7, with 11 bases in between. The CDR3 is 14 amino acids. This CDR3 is CASSQRGNPEKLFF. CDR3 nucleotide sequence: TGCGCCAGCAGTCAACGGGGAAACCCTGAAAAACTGTTTTTT.

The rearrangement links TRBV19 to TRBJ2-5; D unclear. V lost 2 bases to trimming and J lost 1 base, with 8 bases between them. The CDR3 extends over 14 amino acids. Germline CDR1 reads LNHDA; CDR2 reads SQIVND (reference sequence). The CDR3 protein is CASSIYRRQETQYF. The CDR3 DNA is TGTGCCAGTAGTATATACAGACGCCAAGAGACCCAGTACTTC.

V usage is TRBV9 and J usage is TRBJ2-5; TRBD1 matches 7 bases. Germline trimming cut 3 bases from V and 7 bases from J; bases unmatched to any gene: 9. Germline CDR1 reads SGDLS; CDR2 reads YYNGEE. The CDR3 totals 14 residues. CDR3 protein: CASSEGAGRATQYF. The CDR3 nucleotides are TGTGCCAGCAGCGAGGGGGCAGGCCGGGCGACCCAGTACTTC. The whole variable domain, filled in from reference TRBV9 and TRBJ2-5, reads DSGVTQTPKHLITATGQRVTLRCSPRSGDLSVYWYQQSLDQGLQFLIQYYNGEERAKGNILERFSAQQFPDLHSELNLSSLELGDSALYFCASSEGAGRATQYFGPGTRLLVL.

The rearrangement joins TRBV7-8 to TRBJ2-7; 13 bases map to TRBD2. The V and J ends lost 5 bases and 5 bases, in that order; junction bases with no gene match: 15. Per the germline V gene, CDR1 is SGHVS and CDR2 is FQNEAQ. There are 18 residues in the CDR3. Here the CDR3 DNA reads TGTGCCAGCAGCCGAGGACTAGCGGGAGCGGAAAAAGAGAACGAGCAGTACTTC. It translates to CASSRGLAGAEKENEQYF.

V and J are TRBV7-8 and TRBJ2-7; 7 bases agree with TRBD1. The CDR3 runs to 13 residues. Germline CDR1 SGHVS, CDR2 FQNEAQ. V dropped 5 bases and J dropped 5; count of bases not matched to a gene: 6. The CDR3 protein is CASSLDRADEQYF. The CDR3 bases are TGTGCCAGCAGCCTCGACAGGGCGGACGAGCAGTACTTC.